This T cell receptor beta chain was obtained from a study of blood T cell repertoires in COVID-19. Trimming pared 3 bases from V and 6 bases from J, leaving 15 bases between. The length of the CDR3 is 15 residues. CDR1 and CDR2 (germline): SGHAT, FQNNGV. Original handling: By means of reference gene primer amplification, nucleated cell counts were estimated. Clones were sequenced by immunoSEQ multiplex PCR, and TCRdb holds only the in-frame ones, with some missing. From that table come the V and J calls and clone size; the DNA was used to work out D and trimming. The sample contains tens of thousands of clones, about 91% of which appear only once.

The sequence derives from a man aged 40-55 years with COVID-19, enrolled during active disease. Sequencing was done on a sample of peripheral blood. This chain links TRBV11-2 with TRBJ2-1, with TRBD2 as a possible D gene (6 bases). The CDR3 nucleotides are TGTGCCAGCAGCTTTTTCCGGGACTCGCGCAATGAGCAGTTCTTC. Protein: CASSFFRDSRNEQFF.